The clone carrying this TCR beta chain is labeled as medium-sized. A mixed TRB-A/B primer pool amplified rearranged TRB by multiplex touch-down PCR. TCRdb itself ran the multiplex PCR reads through MiXCR, one entry per CDR3 protein. Of thousands of distinct CDR3 sequences in the sample, roughly 21% were seen once. The sample is drawn from a study of T cell repertoires in aging, cancer and after chemotherapy. V lost 6 bases and J 5 bases, leaving 23 bases between the germline ends. There are 16 residues in the CDR3. The V gene's germline CDR1 is LNHDA and CDR2 SQIVND (reference sequence). TCR beta rearrangements were amplified from peripheral blood genomic DNA.

This chain links TRBV19 with TRBJ2-7, with a possible D match to TRBD2 (5 bases). This TCR was recovered from a human donor in good health. The donor label of this sample is uncertain. The sequenced sample was blood. CDR3 residues: CASSQTEGNRVHEQYF. CDR3 DNA: TGTGCCAGTAGCCAAACCGAGGGTAATCGGGTCCACGAGCAGTACTTC.